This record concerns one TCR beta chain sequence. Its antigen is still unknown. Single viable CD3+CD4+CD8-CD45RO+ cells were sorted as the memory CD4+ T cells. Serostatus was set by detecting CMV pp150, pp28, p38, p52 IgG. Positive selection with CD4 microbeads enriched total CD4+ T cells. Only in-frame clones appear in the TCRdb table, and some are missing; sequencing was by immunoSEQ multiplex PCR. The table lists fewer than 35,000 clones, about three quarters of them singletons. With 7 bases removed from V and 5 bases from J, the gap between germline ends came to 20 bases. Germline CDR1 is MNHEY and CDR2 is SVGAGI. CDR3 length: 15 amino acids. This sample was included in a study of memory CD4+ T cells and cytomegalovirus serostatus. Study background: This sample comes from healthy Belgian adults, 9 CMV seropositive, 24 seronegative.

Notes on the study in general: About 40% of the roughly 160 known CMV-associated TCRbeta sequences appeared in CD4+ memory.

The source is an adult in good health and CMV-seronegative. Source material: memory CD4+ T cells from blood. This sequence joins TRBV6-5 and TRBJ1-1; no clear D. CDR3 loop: CASNDGSSGRTEAFF. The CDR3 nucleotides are TGTGCCAGCAACGATGGGAGTTCTGGGAGGACTGAAGCTTTCTTT.